This entry features one T cell receptor beta chain sequence. Its antigen remains unidentified. No quality values exist for individual bases; no much larger clone is one base distant. This entry belongs to a study of OX40 agonist ivuxolimab in advanced cancers. Concerning the study at large: Ivuxolimab, which targeted the costimulatory receptor OX40 (CD134), was an agonistic, fully human IgG2 monoclonal antibody. Intravenous ivuxolimab was administered to patients every 2 weeks at six dose levels: 0.01, 0.1, 0.3, 1.5, 3 and 10 mg/kg. Among the roughly 52 dose-escalation patients, around 20 had hepatocellular carcinoma, 15 or so melanoma, 9 renal cell carcinoma and 9 head and neck cancer. In the dose-escalation cohort, 82.7% of patients were male, and the mean age was around 60 years, with a range of about 20 to 90. Prior anti-PD-1, anti-PD-L1 or anti-CTLA-4 therapy was permitted, and checkpoint inhibitors had been received by about 36% of dose-escalation patients. Three dose-escalation patients achieved partial responses, one with hepatocellular carcinoma and two with cutaneous melanoma. The purpose of peripheral TCRbeta sequencing was to test whether ivuxolimab changed TCR sequence diversity and led to clonal T-cell expansion. The paper describes the monotherapy dose-escalation part (N of about 54 patients) of the phase I trial of ivuxolimab.

To sequence the TCRbeta CDR3 region, genomic DNA was isolated from the sorted cells. The immunoSEQ Assay was used to sequence the TCRbeta CDR3 regions. TCRdb re-hosts the immuneACCESS table, in-frame sequences only. Its copies lack some clones; in the studies checked, an unresolved V gene accounts for under half of them, and the cause for the rest is not known. The sample has about 15,000 clones on record, around four fifths of them singletons. Clones ranked in the top ten supply under 30% of the sample. Beyond this particular receptor, the publication reports: Clonal expansion of both CD4+ and CD8+ blood T cells was observed from baseline to week 6 at doses 0.1 to 3.0 mg/kg. In the 0.1-3.0 mg/kg groups, partial responders were among the patients with the lowest normalized peripheral clonal expansion, particularly in CD8+ T cells. Which antigens the clonally expanded peripheral T cells were specific for was not determined. On average, CD8+ T cells showed more expanded clones than CD4+ T cells after ivuxolimab. Low levels of normalized T-cell clonal expansion were also seen in some nonresponding patients.

The trial excluded patients who had a history of autoimmune disease or were on systemic immunosuppression. In every dose cohort, peripheral blood was drawn for TCR sequencing at baseline, cycle 4 day 1, and cycle 7 day 1. Samples came from an open-label, multicenter, first-in-human phase I dose-escalation trial of ivuxolimab. Adults with locally advanced or metastatic head and neck squamous cell, hepatocellular, melanoma or renal cell carcinoma were enrolled in the trial. CD4+ and CD8+ T cells were sorted separately from peripheral blood before TCR sequencing. V lost 5 bases and J lost 9 bases, and the count of bases not matched to a germline gene is 10. CDR3 length: 13 amino acids, cysteine to phenylalanine. The read is trimmed to its CDR3 DNA, 39 bases read in frame from base 1. The germline V gene encodes CDR1 SEHNR and CDR2 FQNEAQ (reference sequence).

Here the sequenced sample was CD4+ or CD8+ T cells sorted from blood, taken in a trial of the OX40 agonist ivuxolimab. This clonotype was sampled from an adult with an advanced solid tumor such as melanoma, head and neck, liver or kidney cancer. The sequence is built from TRBV7-9 and TRBJ2-7; 7 junctional bases match TRBD1. The DNA is TGTGCCAGCAGCAGGGGACAGAACAAGGGGCAGTACTTC. Translated, this is CASSRGQNKGQYF. Reference TRBV7-9 and TRBJ2-7 genes cover what lies past the CDR3, so the full variable domain is DTGVSQNPRHKITKRGQNVTFRCDPISEHNRLYWYRQTLGQGPEFLTYFQNEAQLEKSRLLSDRFSAERPKGSFSTLEIQRTEQGDSAMYLCASSRGQNKGQYFGPGTRLTVT.